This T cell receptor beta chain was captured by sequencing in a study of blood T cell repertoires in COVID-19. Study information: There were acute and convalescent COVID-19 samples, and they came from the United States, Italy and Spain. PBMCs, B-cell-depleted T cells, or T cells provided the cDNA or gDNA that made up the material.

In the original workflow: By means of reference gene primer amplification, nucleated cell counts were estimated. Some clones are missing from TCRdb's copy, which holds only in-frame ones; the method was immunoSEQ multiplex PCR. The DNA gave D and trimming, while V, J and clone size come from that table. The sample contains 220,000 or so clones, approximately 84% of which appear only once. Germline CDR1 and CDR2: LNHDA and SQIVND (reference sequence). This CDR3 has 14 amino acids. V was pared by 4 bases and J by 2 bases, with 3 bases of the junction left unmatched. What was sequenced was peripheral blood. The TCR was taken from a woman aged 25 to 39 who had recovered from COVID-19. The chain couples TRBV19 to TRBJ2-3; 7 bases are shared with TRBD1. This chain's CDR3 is CASSTDRITDTQYF. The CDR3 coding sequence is TGTGCCAGTAGTACGGACAGGATCACAGATACGCAGTATTTT.